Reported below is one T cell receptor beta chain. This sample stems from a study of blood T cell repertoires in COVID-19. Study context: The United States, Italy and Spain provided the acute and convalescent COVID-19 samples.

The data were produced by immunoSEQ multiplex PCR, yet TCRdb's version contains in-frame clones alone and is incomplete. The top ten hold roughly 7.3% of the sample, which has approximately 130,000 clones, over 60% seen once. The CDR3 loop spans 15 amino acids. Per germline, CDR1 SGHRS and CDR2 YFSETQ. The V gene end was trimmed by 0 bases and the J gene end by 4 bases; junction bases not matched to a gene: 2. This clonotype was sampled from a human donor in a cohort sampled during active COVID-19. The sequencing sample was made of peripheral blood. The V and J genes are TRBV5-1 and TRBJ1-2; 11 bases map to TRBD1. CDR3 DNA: TGCGCCAGCAGCTTGGGGACAGGGGGCACCTATGGCTACACCTTC. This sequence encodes CASSLGTGGTYGYTF.